Following are 21 T cell receptor beta chains from one sample sequenced in a study of cytomegalovirus exposure and HLA in healthy donors. Both 60 Vbeta primers and 13 Jbeta primers went into the PCR. Libraries were prepared by immunoSEQ multiplex PCR; TCRdb keeps only in-frame clonotypes and omits some of them. The sample consists of roughly 90,000 clones, 80% to 90% of them appearing once. Sequencing used PBMCs. All receptors come from a man aged 30 to 45 in good health and CMV-seropositive.

This rearrangement joins TRBV5-1 to TRBJ1-1; 8 bases fit TRBD1. Germline CDR1 is SGHRS and CDR2 is YFSETQ. The CDR3 sequence is 16 residues long. Trimming removed 4 bases from V and 0 bases from J; junction bases left unmatched: 8. For the CDR3, the DNA is TGCGCCAGCAGCCTAAGACAGGGGAACTTGAACACTGAAGCTTTCTTT. Protein: CASSLRQGNLNTEAFF.

This clone turned up a few times. This rearrangement joins TRBV4-3 to TRBJ2-6, with D possibly being TRBD2 (6 bases). This CDR3 has 15 residues. Germline lookup yields CDR1 LGHNA and CDR2 YSLEER. V lost 5 bases and J lost 4, with 12 bases in between. The CDR3 DNA reads as TGCGCCAGCAGCGGGGAGCGGGCGGGGGCCAACGTCCTGACTTTC. Amino acids: CASSGERAGANVLTF.

The rearrangement links TRBV5-8 to TRBJ1-1; TRBD1 agrees at 7 bases. V lost 4 bases to trimming and J lost 3 bases; unmatched junction nucleotides: 3. The CDR3 length is 13 residues. The germline gives CDR1 SGHTS, CDR2 YDEGEE. The CDR3 is CASSRDRDTEAFF. The CDR3 coding sequence is TGTGCCAGCAGCCGCGACAGGGACACTGAAGCTTTCTTT.

V gene TRBV29-1 combines with J gene TRBJ2-7; 7 bases are shared with TRBD2. The V gene end was trimmed by 4 bases and the J gene end by 2 bases; junction bases not matched to a gene: 2. The CDR3 loop spans 12 amino acids. Germline V gene data show CDR1 as SQVTM and CDR2 as ANQGSEA. This chain's CDR3 is CSVVSGAYEQYF. In DNA form, the CDR3 reads TGCAGCGTTGTGAGCGGGGCCTACGAGCAGTACTTC.

This clone has a single count. This chain links TRBV6-4 with TRBJ1-6, with a tentative D call TRBD1 (6 bases). This CDR3 region has 14 residues. V was trimmed by 5 bases and J by 4 bases, leaving 9 bases between them. Per germline, CDR1 MRHNA and CDR2 SNTAGT. The CDR3: CASSKGQYNSPLHF. CDR3 nucleotides: TGTGCCAGCAGTAAAGGACAGTATAATTCACCCCTCCACTTT.

This clone occurred once. The chain links TRBV2 to TRBJ2-1; 10 bases align to TRBD2. After removal of 8 bases from V and 6 bases from J, the junction contained 10 bases not matched to a gene. This CDR3 is built from 15 residues. Germline lookup yields CDR1 SNHLY and CDR2 FYNNEI. The DNA for the CDR3 is TGTGCCAGCCGCAGAGCGGGAGGGCCGAGCAATGAGCAGTTCTTC. Residues: CASRRAGGPSNEQFF.

This rearrangement joins TRBV7-2 to TRBJ1-1; D remains unclear. There are 14 residues in the CDR3. Germline V CDR1 and CDR2: SGHTA, FQGNSA. V shed 2 bases and J shed 6 bases, with 13 bases lying between them. The CDR3 loop reads CASSLIRGTAEAFF. The CDR3 bases are TGTGCCAGCAGCTTAATCCGGGGAACGGCTGAAGCTTTCTTT. Full variable domain (rest looked up from reference TRBV7-2 and TRBJ1-1): GAGVSQSPSNKVTEKGKDVELRCDPISGHTALYWYRQSLGQGLEFLIYFQGNSAPDKSGLPSDRFSAERTGGSVSTLTIQRTQQEDSAVYLCASSLIRGTAEAFFGQGTRLTVV.

With respect to this clone: The sample has other DNA sequences that encode this CDR3 too. The genes are TRBV18 and TRBJ2-2; TRBD1 agrees at 9 bases. After removal of 4 bases from V and 8 bases from J, the junction contained 8 bases not matched to a gene. Germline CDR1 reads KGHSH; CDR2 reads LQKENI. The CDR3 is made up of 15 amino acids. CDR3 protein: CASSLRQGGTGELFF. The CDR3 bases are TGTGCCAGCTCACTTCGACAGGGGGGCACTGGGGAGCTGTTTTTT.

This rearrangement joins TRBV9 to TRBJ1-4, with 7 nucleotides matching TRBD1. The V gene end was trimmed by 4 bases and the J gene end by 2 bases; junction bases not matched to a gene: 2. This CDR3 region has 14 residues. In germline, CDR1 is SGDLS, CDR2 YYNGEE. CDR3: CASSPGQTNEKLFF. The CDR3 region has the DNA TGTGCCAGCAGCCCGGGACAGACTAATGAAAAACTGTTTTTT.

This chain uses TRBV6-5 with TRBJ1-1; no reliable D call. V was shortened by 4 bases and J by 0 bases, with 6 bases between the two germline ends. CDR3 length: 13 residues. Germline V CDR1 and CDR2: MNHEY, SVGAGI. The CDR3 loop is CASSSTVNTEAFF. Here the CDR3 DNA reads TGTGCCAGCAGTTCCACAGTGAACACTGAAGCTTTCTTT.

The chain uses TRBV15 and TRBJ2-2, with 10 bases lining up with TRBD1. V was clipped by 1 base and J by 5 bases; unmatched bases: 4. CDR3 length equals 16 residues. Germline CDR1 reads LNHNV; CDR2 reads YYDKDF (reference sequence). CDR3 sequence (DNA): TGTGCCACCAGCAGAGTGGGGACAGGGGAGACCGGGGAGCTGTTTTTT. Residues: CATSRVGTGETGELFF.

The genes are TRBV7-9 and TRBJ2-2; a possible D gene is TRBD2 (5 bases). The CDR3 contains 17 residues. Trimming took 0 bases from V and 4 from J, leaving 15 bases between them. CDR1 SEHNR and CDR2 FQNEAQ come from the germline V gene (reference sequence). DNA of the CDR3: TGTGCCAGCAGCTTAGCGACGGGGTTTACCGGCACCGGGGAGCTGTTTTTT. It is translated as CASSLATGFTGTGELFF.

Here the CDR3 reads CASSQDPGLPDTGNTIYF. The CDR3 bases are TGCGCCAGCAGCCAAGATCCGGGACTCCCGGATACTGGAAACACCATATATTTT. The chain uses TRBV4-3 and TRBJ1-3; the D gene is possibly TRBD1 (5 bases). This CDR3 region has 18 residues. V lost 0 bases and J 2 bases, leaving 17 bases between the germline ends. Germline V CDR1 and CDR2: LGHNA, YSLEER.

The V gene is TRBV7-9, the J gene TRBJ2-7; possibly TRBD1 for D (6 bases). V was pared by 1 base and J by 7 bases, with 11 bases between. CDR3 length: 13 amino acids. The germline CDR1 and CDR2 sequences are SEHNR and FQNEAQ (reference sequence). CDR3 nucleotide sequence: TGTGCCAGCAGCTTAGAGACAGGAATAGAGCAGTACTTC. Its translation is CASSLETGIEQYF.

This clone showed up just a few times. This chain connects TRBV5-1 to TRBJ1-4; D gene unclear. The CDR3 runs 12 residues. Germline V gives CDR1 SGHRS, CDR2 YFSETQ. Trimming left V 4 bases short and J 8 bases short, with 9 bases between. The chain's CDR3 is CASSLTGEKLFF. In DNA form, the CDR3 reads TGCGCCAGCAGCCTGACTGGGGAAAAACTGTTTTTT.

The gene calls are TRBV11-2 and TRBJ2-7; 7 bases are shared with TRBD1. V lost 1 base, J lost 5 bases, and 8 bases stayed unmatched. This CDR3 is 15 amino acids long. Germline V gene lookup returns CDR1 SGHAT and CDR2 FQNNGV. The CDR3 here is CASSLGQGHKNEQYF. As DNA, the CDR3 is TGTGCCAGCAGCTTAGGACAGGGACATAAAAACGAGCAGTACTTC.

This chain uses TRBV18 with TRBJ1-5; D not resolved. The CDR3 extends over 13 amino acids. The V end was cut by 3 bases, the J end by 6 bases, with 9 bases between. Per the germline V gene, CDR1 is KGHSH and CDR2 is LQKENI. CDR3 in DNA: TGTGCCAGCTCACCGAGGGCGACTCAGCCCCAGCATTTT. This encodes CASSPRATQPQHF.

V gene TRBV7-2 combines with J gene TRBJ1-3, with 8 bases that match TRBD1. V was clipped by 5 bases and J by 3 bases; unmatched bases: 6. CDR3 size: 15 residues. Germline-derived CDR1 and CDR2 are SGHTA and FQGNSA. CDR3 in DNA: TGTGCCAGCAGCCAGGACAGGGTGGTTGGAAACACCATATATTTT. Translated: CASSQDRVVGNTIYF.

The chain carries TRBV5-1 and TRBJ2-5; D is ambiguous. Germline V CDR1 and CDR2: SGHRS, YFSETQ. The CDR3 is 14 residues long. V shed 3 bases and J shed 2 bases, with 11 bases lying between them. CDR3 DNA sequence: TGCGCCAGCAGCTGGAGTATAGCTCAAGAGACCCAGTACTTC. Translation gives CASSWSIAQETQYF.

The chain uses TRBV19 and TRBJ1-2, with TRBD1 identical over 7 bases. This CDR3 comprises 13 residues. Germline V CDR1 and CDR2: LNHDA, SQIVND (reference sequence). J lost 4 bases, V lost 8 bases, and 7 bases had no gene match. CDR3 coding DNA: TGTGCCAGTGGACAGGTTCCAACCTATGGCTACACCTTC. Residues: CASGQVPTYGYTF.

The chain joins TRBV5-1 to TRBJ2-2; 8 bases match TRBD2. The germline V gene has CDR1 SGHRS and CDR2 YFSETQ. The junction had 1 base not matched to a gene; V was cut back by 1 base and J by 5 bases. The CDR3 has 14 amino acids. CDR3 protein: CASSLQRETGELFF. In nucleotides, the CDR3 is TGCGCCAGCAGCTTGCAGCGGGAGACCGGGGAGCTGTTTTTT.